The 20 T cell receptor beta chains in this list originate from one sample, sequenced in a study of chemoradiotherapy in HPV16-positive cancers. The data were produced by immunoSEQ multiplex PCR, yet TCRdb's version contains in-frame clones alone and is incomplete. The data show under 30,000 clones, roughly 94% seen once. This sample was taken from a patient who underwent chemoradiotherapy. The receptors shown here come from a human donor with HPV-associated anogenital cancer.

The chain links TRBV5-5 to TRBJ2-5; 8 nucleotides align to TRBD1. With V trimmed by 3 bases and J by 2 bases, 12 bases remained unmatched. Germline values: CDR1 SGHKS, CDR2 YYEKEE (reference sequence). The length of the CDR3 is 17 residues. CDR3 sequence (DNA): TGTGCCAGCAGCTGGGCCCCCAGACAGGGGAGGCAAGAGACCCAGTACTTC. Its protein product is CASSWAPRQGRQETQYF.

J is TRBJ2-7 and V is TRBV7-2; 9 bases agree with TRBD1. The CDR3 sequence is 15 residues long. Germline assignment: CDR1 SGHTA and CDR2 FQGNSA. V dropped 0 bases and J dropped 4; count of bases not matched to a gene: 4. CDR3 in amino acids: CASSLAFGQGYEQYF. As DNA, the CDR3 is TGTGCCAGCAGCTTAGCGTTTGGACAGGGGTACGAGCAGTACTTC.

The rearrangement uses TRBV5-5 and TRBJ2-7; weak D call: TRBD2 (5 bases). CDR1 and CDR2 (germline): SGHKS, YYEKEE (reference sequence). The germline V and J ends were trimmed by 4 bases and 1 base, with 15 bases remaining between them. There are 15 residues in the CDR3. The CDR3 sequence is CASSPEVGGSYEQYF. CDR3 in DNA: TGTGCCAGCAGCCCCGAGGTTGGCGGGTCCTACGAGCAGTACTTC. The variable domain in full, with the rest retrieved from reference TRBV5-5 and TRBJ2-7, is DAGVTQSPTHLIKTRGQQVTLRCSPISGHKSVSWYQQVLGQGPQFIFQYYEKEERGRGNFPDRFSARQFPNYSSELNVNALLLGDSALYLCASSPEVGGSYEQYFGPGTRLTVT.

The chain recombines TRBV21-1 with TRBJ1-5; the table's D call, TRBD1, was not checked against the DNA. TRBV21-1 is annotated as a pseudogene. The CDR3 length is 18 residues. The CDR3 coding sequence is TGTGCCAGCAGGTCCGGGACAGGGGGCCGGGGGATCAATCAGCCCCAGCATTTT. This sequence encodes CASRSGTGGRGINQPQHF.

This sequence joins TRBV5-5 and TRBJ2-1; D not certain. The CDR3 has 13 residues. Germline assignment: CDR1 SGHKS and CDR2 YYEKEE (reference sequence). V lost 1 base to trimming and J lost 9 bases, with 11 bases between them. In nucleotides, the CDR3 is TGTGCCAGCAGCTTGCGCACAGTTGGTGAGCAGTTCTTC. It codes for CASSLRTVGEQFF.

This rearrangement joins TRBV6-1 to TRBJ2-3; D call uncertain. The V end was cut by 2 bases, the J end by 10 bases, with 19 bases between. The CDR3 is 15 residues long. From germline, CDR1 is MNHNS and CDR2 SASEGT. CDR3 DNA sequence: TGTGCCAGCAGTGAAATCGGAGACCCTCTCAATCCGCAGTATTTT. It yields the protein CASSEIGDPLNPQYF.

The CDR3 here is CASSYSFLQNTEAFF. CDR3 DNA: TGTGCCAGCAGTTACTCTTTTCTTCAAAACACTGAAGCTTTCTTT. This chain uses TRBV6-5 with TRBJ1-1; no definite D call. The CDR3 runs to 15 residues. From germline, CDR1 is MNHEY and CDR2 SVGAGI. Trimming removed 0 bases from V and 2 bases from J, with 10 bases in between.

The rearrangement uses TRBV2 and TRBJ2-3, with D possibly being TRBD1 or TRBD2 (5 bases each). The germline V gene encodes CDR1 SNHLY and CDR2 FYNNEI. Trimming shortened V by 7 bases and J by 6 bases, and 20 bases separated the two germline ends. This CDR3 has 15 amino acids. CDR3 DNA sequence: TGTGCCAGCACTTTCGGGACGGTGGGTTTGGATACGCAGTATTTT. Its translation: CASTFGTVGLDTQYF.

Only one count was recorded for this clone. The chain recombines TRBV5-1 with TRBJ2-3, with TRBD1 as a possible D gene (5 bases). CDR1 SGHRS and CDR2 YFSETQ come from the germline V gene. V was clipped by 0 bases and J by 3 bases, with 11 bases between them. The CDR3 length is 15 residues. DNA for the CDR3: TGCGCCAGCAGCTTGGGGTTCAGGGCAACAGATACGCAGTATTTT. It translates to CASSLGFRATDTQYF.

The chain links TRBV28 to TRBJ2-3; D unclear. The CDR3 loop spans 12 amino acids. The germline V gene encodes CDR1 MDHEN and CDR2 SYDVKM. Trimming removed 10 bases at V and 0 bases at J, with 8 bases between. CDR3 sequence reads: CATLVSTDTQYF. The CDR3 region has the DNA TGTGCCACCCTGGTTAGCACAGATACGCAGTATTTT.

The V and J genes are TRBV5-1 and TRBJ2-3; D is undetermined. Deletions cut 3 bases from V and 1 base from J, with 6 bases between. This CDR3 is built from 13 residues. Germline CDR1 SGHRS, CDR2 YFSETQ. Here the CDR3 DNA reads TGCGCCAGCAGCTCCGTGGGCACAGATACGCAGTATTTT. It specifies CASSSVGTDTQYF.

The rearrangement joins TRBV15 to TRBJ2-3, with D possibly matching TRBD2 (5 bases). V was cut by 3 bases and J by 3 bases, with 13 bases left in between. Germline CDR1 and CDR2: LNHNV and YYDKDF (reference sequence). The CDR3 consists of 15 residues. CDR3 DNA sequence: TGTGCCACCAGCAGGTCCCCGGCGGGTACAGATACGCAGTATTTT. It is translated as CATSRSPAGTDTQYF.

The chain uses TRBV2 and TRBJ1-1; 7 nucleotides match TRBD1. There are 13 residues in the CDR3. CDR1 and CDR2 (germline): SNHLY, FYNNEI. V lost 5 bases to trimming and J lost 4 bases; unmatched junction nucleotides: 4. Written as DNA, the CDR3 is TGTGCCAGCAGTCAGGACAGGTTCACTGAAGCTTTCTTT. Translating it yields CASSQDRFTEAFF.

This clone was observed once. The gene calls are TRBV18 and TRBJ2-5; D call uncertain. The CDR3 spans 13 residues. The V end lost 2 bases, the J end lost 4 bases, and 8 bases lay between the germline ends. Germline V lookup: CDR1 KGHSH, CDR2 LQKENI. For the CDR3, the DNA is TGTGCCAGCTCACCAAATTCCGGAGAGACCCAGTACTTC. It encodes CASSPNSGETQYF.

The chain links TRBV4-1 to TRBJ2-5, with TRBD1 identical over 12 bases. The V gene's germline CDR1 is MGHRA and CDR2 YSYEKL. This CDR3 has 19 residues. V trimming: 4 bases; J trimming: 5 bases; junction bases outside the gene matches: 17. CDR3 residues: CASSLTPTGTGGFGETQYF. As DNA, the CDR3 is TGCGCCAGCAGCCTAACTCCAACTGGGACAGGGGGCTTTGGGGAGACCCAGTACTTC.

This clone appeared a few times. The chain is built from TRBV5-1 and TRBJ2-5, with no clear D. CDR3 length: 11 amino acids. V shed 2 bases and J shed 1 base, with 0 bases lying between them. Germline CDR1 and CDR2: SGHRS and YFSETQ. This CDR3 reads CASSFQETQYF. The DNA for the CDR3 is TGCGCCAGCAGCTTCCAAGAGACCCAGTACTTC.

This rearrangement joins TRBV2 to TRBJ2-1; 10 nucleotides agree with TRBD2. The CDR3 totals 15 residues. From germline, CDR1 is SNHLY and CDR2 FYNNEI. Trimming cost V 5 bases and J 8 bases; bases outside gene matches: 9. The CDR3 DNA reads TGTGCCAGCAGTCCCAGCCTAGCGGGGGCCTATGAGCAGTTCTTC. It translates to CASSPSLAGAYEQFF. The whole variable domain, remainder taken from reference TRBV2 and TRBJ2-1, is EPEVTQTPSHQVTQMGQEVILRCVPISNHLYFYWYRQILGQKVEFLVSFYNNEISEKSEIFDDQFSVERPDGSNFTLKIRSTKLEDSAMYFCASSPSLAGAYEQFFGPGTRLTVL.

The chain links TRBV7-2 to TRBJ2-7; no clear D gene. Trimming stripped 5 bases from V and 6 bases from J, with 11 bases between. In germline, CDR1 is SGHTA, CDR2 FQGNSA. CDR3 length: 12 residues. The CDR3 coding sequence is TGTGCCAGCAGCGTAGACACGGGCGAGCAGTACTTC. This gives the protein CASSVDTGEQYF.

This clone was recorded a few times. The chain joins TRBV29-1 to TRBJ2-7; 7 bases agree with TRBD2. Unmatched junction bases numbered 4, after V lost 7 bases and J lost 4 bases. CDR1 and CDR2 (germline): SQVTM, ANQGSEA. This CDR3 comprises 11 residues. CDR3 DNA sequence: TGCAGCGCTGGGACTATGTACGAGCAGTACTTC. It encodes CSAGTMYEQYF.

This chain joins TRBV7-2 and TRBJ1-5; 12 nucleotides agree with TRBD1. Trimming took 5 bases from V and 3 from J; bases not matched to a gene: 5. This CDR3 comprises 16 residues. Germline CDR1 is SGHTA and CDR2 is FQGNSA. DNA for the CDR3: TGTGCCAGCAGCGGGGGACAGGGGGCCCCCAATCAGCCCCAGCATTTT. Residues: CASSGGQGAPNQPQHF.